The 30 T cell receptor beta chains below all came from one sample that was sequenced in a study of blood T cell repertoires in COVID-19. TCRdb's copy holds only in-frame clones and misses some; the assay was immunoSEQ multiplex PCR. Seen here are under 500,000 clones, approximately 90% observed once, and the top ten hold almost 2%. Input material: PBMCs or T cells enriched from blood (not recorded which). These receptors were taken from a woman younger than 35 with acute COVID-19.

This chain uses TRBV4-1 with TRBJ2-7; D is unresolved. CDR3 size: 13 residues. The germline V and J ends were trimmed by 4 bases and 1 base, with 8 bases remaining between them. Germline CDR1 reads MGHRA; CDR2 reads YSYEKL. The CDR3 DNA reads TGCGCCAGCAGCCCCATCGGGTCCTACGAGCAGTACTTC. This codes for CASSPIGSYEQYF.

Concerning this clone: Other DNA variants within this sample encode the same CDR3. The V gene is TRBV7-2, the J gene TRBJ2-7, with TRBD1 matching 8 bases. CDR1 and CDR2 from the germline V gene are SGHTA and FQGNSA. Trimming took 5 bases from V and 1 from J; bases not matched to a gene: 1. There are 13 residues in the CDR3. CDR3 amino acids: CASSGQGSYEQYF. The CDR3 coding sequence is TGTGCCAGCAGCGGACAGGGTTCCTACGAGCAGTACTTC.

The CDR3: CASSLGRGDTQYF. CDR3 nucleotide sequence: TGTGCCAGCAGCTTGGGTAGGGGCGATACGCAGTATTTT. The chain links TRBV5-8 to TRBJ2-3, with D maybe TRBD1 (5 bases). V lost 0 bases, J lost 6 bases, and 8 bases lay in between. Germline lookup yields CDR1 SGHTS and CDR2 YDEGEE. The length of the CDR3 is 13 residues.

This clone was detected only once. The rearrangement links TRBV11-3 to TRBJ2-7; 7 bases align to TRBD1. The CDR3 has 12 residues. CDR1 SGHNT and CDR2 YENEEA come from the germline V gene. The V gene end was trimmed by 1 base and the J gene end by 12 bases; junction bases not matched to a gene: 6. CDR3 sequence (DNA): TGTGCCAGCAGCTTAGGGGACAGTCGAAGGTACTTC. This gives the protein CASSLGDSRRYF.

The chain couples TRBV9 to TRBJ1-4; D is uncertain. The ends were cut back, 2 bases at V and 8 bases at J, with 13 bases in the middle. This CDR3 contains 14 residues. Germline V gene sequence: CDR1 SGDLS, CDR2 YYNGEE. The CDR3 sequence is CASSVGELGEKLFF. The CDR3 DNA is TGTGCCAGCAGCGTGGGTGAATTGGGCGAAAAACTGTTTTTT.

This sequence joins TRBV5-1 and TRBJ1-5, with 7 bases aligning to TRBD1. Germline CDR1 is SGHRS and CDR2 is YFSETQ. The J segment lost 4 bases and the V segment lost 9 bases, leaving 7 bases of the junction unmatched. This CDR3 region has 13 residues. The chain's CDR3 is CAKDRRNNQPQHF. DNA of the CDR3: TGCGCCAAGGACAGGAGGAATAATCAGCCCCAGCATTTT.

The chain recombines TRBV6-5 with TRBJ2-7; 9 nucleotides match TRBD1. The CDR3 sequence is 15 residues long. Trimming removed 7 bases from V and 1 base from J; junction bases left unmatched: 8. CDR1 MNHEY and CDR2 SVGAGI come from the germline V gene. CDR3 in amino acids: CASIPPGQGSYEQYF. CDR3 coding DNA: TGTGCCAGCATCCCTCCGGGACAGGGATCCTACGAGCAGTACTTC.

The CDR3 DNA reads as TGTGCCAGCAGCGCGACCGGGACAGGGGGCTACGAGCAGTACTTC. It encodes CASSATGTGGYEQYF. V gene TRBV7-2 combines with J gene TRBJ2-7; 11 bases are shared with TRBD1. V was clipped by 5 bases and J by 3 bases; unmatched bases: 6. CDR3 size: 15 residues. Germline lookup yields CDR1 SGHTA and CDR2 FQGNSA.

As DNA, the CDR3 is TGTGCCAGCAGCGTAGGGACAGGGGGCTACGTCGAGGAGCTGTTTTTT. Protein: CASSVGTGGYVEELFF. The chain recombines TRBV11-2 with TRBJ2-2; 12 nucleotides line up with TRBD1. This CDR3 contains 16 residues. V lost 5 bases and J lost 10; bases outside the gene matches: 11. CDR1 is SGHAT, CDR2 FQNNGV, per germline.

The chain employs TRBV5-4 and TRBJ2-5, with 8 bases aligning to TRBD2. V gave up 4 bases and J gave up 1 base; unmatched junction bases: 6. This CDR3 has 15 amino acids. Germline-derived CDR1 and CDR2 are SGHNT and YYREEE (reference sequence). The chain's CDR3 is CASSKSGGPQETQYF. The CDR3 nucleotides are TGTGCCAGCAGCAAAAGCGGGGGCCCCCAAGAGACCCAGTACTTC.

The CDR3 DNA is TGTGCCAGCAGCCAAGCCGAACTAGCGGGGAATACCTACGAGCAGTACTTC. Translating gives CASSQAELAGNTYEQYF. The rearrangement joins TRBV4-2 to TRBJ2-7; 10 bases fit TRBD2. CDR1 is LGHNA, CDR2 YNFKEQ, per germline. The CDR3 totals 17 residues. V trimming: 1 base; J trimming: 2 bases; junction bases outside the gene matches: 8.

This chain uses TRBV5-4 with TRBJ2-7; 8 positions match TRBD2. Germline V lookup: CDR1 SGHNT, CDR2 YYREEE (reference sequence). This CDR3 is 15 amino acids long. V was pared by 4 bases and J by 2 bases, with 8 bases of the junction left unmatched. The CDR3 loop reads CASSDWGLVAYEQYF. DNA of the CDR3: TGTGCCAGCAGCGACTGGGGACTAGTGGCCTACGAGCAGTACTTC.

This chain joins TRBV29-1 and TRBJ1-1, with 12 bases aligning to TRBD1. The CDR3 runs to 13 residues. V gave up 7 bases and J gave up 10 bases; unmatched junction bases: 10. CDR1 and CDR2 from the germline V gene are SQVTM and ANQGSEA. The DNA for the CDR3 is TGCAGCGCCCGGGGGACAGGGGGCTTGCGAGCTTTCTTT. It is translated as CSARGTGGLRAFF.

The chain links TRBV5-4 to TRBJ1-1; 7 positions match TRBD1. The CDR3 spans 13 residues. Trimming at V came to 4 bases and at J to 3 bases, leaving 3 bases not matched to a gene. Germline values: CDR1 SGHNT, CDR2 YYREEE (reference sequence). This CDR3 is CASSRGTDTEAFF. The CDR3 DNA reads TGTGCCAGCAGCCGCGGGACAGACACTGAAGCTTTCTTT. The whole variable domain, filled in from reference TRBV5-4 and TRBJ1-1, reads ETGVTQSPTHLIKTRGQQVTLRCSSQSGHNTVSWYQQALGQGPQFIFQYYREEENGRGNFPPRFSGLQFPNYSSELNVNALELDDSALYLCASSRGTDTEAFFGQGTRLTVV.

The chain links TRBV7-9 to TRBJ2-2; the D gene is possibly TRBD1 (5 bases). The V and J ends lost 1 base and 0 bases respectively, with 6 bases between them. The length of the CDR3 is 15 residues. CDR1 SEHNR and CDR2 FQNEAQ come from the germline V gene (reference sequence). The CDR3 spells CASSLGTTNTGELFF. For the CDR3, the DNA is TGTGCCAGCAGCTTAGGGACAACGAACACCGGGGAGCTGTTTTTT.

The chain links TRBV28 to TRBJ1-2, with TRBD1 matching over 7 bases. Germline V CDR1 and CDR2: MDHEN, SYDVKM. After removal of 3 bases from V and 6 bases from J, the junction contained 7 bases not matched to a gene. This CDR3 has 14 residues. In nucleotides, the CDR3 is TGTGCCAGCAGTTTGAAGGGGGCCATCCATGGCTACACCTTC. Amino acids: CASSLKGAIHGYTF.

The CDR3 nucleotides are TGTGCCAGCAGTTATGTAGGGGGCGCCGGTCAGCCCCAGCATTTT. Translation gives CASSYVGGAGQPQHF. The genes are TRBV6-5 and TRBJ1-5; 7 positions match TRBD1. Trimming cost V 3 bases and J 6 bases; bases outside gene matches: 8. The length of the CDR3 is 15 residues. CDR1 and CDR2 from the germline V gene are MNHEY and SVGAGI.

This chain links TRBV20-1 with TRBJ2-5; tentatively, D is TRBD2 (5 bases). V dropped 3 bases and J dropped 2 bases, with 10 bases sitting between them. Germline values: CDR1 DFQATT, CDR2 SNEGSKA (reference sequence). The CDR3 sequence is 13 residues long. The CDR3 sequence: CSASTSWQETQYF. The DNA of the CDR3 is TGCAGTGCTAGTACTAGTTGGCAAGAGACCCAGTACTTC.

The gene calls are TRBV6-1 and TRBJ2-7; D possibly corresponds to TRBD2 (6 bases). With 9 bases removed from V and 6 bases from J, the gap between germline ends came to 21 bases. CDR1 and CDR2 from the germline V gene are MNHNS and SASEGT. This CDR3 has 14 residues. The CDR3 nucleotides read TGTGCCAGTGGCCTGGAGGAGAACGGGGGCGAGCAGTACTTC. Translated, it gives CASGLEENGGEQYF.

Points on this clone: One end of the junction fails to match germline, which may point to a read error. The chain employs TRBV7-7 and TRBJ1-5, with D uncertain. The CDR3 has 13 amino acids. CDR1 is SSHAT and CDR2 is FNYEAQ in the germline V gene (reference sequence). This chain's CDR3 is CASSPDIHQPQHF. CDR3 sequence (DNA): TGTGCTAGCAGCCCCGACATTCATCAGCCCCAGCATTTT.

V usage is TRBV11-2 and J usage is TRBJ1-2; TRBD1 agrees at 8 bases. The CDR3 totals 13 residues. J lost 3 bases, V lost 5 bases, and 2 bases had no gene match. Per the germline V gene, CDR1 is SGHAT and CDR2 is FQNNGV. The CDR3 reads CASSPGQDYGYTF. CDR3 coding DNA: TGTGCCAGCAGCCCGGGACAGGACTATGGCTACACCTTC.

The chain is built from TRBV5-6 and TRBJ2-7, with 7 bases aligning to TRBD2. CDR1 and CDR2 (germline): SGHDT, YYEEEE. J was trimmed by 1 base and V by 4 bases; bases with no gene match: 8. The CDR3 sequence is 15 residues long. The CDR3 coding sequence is TGTGCCAGCAGCGGCGGCCCTAGCGGTTCCTACGAGCAGTACTTC. It codes for CASSGGPSGSYEQYF.

This clone was observed many times. The V and J genes are TRBV28 and TRBJ1-1; TRBD1 matches at 8 bases. Germline assignment: CDR1 MDHEN and CDR2 SYDVKM. The CDR3 runs 14 residues. Trimming took 7 bases from V and 4 from J; bases not matched to a gene: 8. CDR3 protein: CASIEPTGGTEAFF. CDR3 DNA: TGTGCCAGCATCGAACCCACAGGGGGCACTGAAGCTTTCTTT.

This chain joins TRBV19 and TRBJ2-4; 7 bases are a match to TRBD1. The CDR3 extends over 16 amino acids. The germline CDR1 and CDR2 sequences are LNHDA and SQIVND (reference sequence). Losses at the gene ends were 6 bases for V and 0 bases for J; bases not matched to a gene: 8. The CDR3 spells CASRRTGEVAKNIQYF. CDR3 DNA sequence: TGTGCCAGTAGGAGGACAGGCGAAGTAGCCAAAAACATTCAGTACTTC.

This clone has just one count. The gene calls are TRBV11-2 and TRBJ1-2; 9 bases line up with TRBD1. Germline values: CDR1 SGHAT, CDR2 FQNNGV. The CDR3 runs 14 residues. Losses at the gene ends were 5 bases for V and 7 bases for J; bases not matched to a gene: 8. Here the CDR3 DNA reads TGTGCCAGCAGCGTCCCCGGGACAGGGCCTGGCTACACCTTC. This codes for CASSVPGTGPGYTF.

The chain carries TRBV7-9 and TRBJ1-2, with 7 nucleotides matching TRBD1. The V gene's germline CDR1 is SEHNR and CDR2 FQNEAQ (reference sequence). The CDR3 has 13 amino acids. The ends lost 6 bases at V and 2 bases at J; junction bases unmatched: 3. The DNA of the CDR3 is TGTGCCAGCAGATGGGGACAGAACTATGGCTACACCTTC. This codes for CASRWGQNYGYTF.

The V gene is TRBV27, the J gene TRBJ1-3; maybe TRBD1 (6 bases). Germline V lookup: CDR1 MNHEY, CDR2 SMNVEV (reference sequence). The CDR3 has 16 residues. Trimming took off 6 bases at V and 2 bases at J, with 17 bases between the two ends. CDR3 DNA: TGTGCCAGCAGCCGCGACGGGGCAGGGGCTGGAAACACCATATATTTT. Amino acids: CASSRDGAGAGNTIYF.

The J gene is TRBJ2-1, the V gene TRBV27; 11 bases align to TRBD2. Germline CDR1 MNHEY, CDR2 SMNVEV (reference sequence). The CDR3 is 14 amino acids. V trimming: 5 bases; J trimming: 9 bases; junction bases outside the gene matches: 6. The CDR3: CASSVLAGELEQFF. As DNA, the CDR3 is TGTGCCAGCAGTGTACTAGCGGGAGAGCTTGAGCAGTTCTTC.

This sequence joins TRBV1 and TRBJ2-3; TRBD2, the table's D call, lacks a check against the DNA. TRBV1 is a pseudogene segment. The CDR3 consists of 16 residues. CDR3 region: CTSSQCTVTKIDTQYF. The DNA for the CDR3 is TGCACCAGCAGCCAATGCACTGTCACTAAGATAGATACGCAGTATTTT.

The chain carries TRBV5-1 and TRBJ2-1; 8 bases are shared with TRBD2. The germline gives CDR1 SGHRS, CDR2 YFSETQ. The V gene end was trimmed by 0 bases and the J gene end by 0 bases; junction bases not matched to a gene: 5. The CDR3 is 17 residues long. CDR3 nucleotides: TGCGCCAGCAGCTTGGATGTGGCGGGAGGCTCCTACAATGAGCAGTTCTTC. This codes for CASSLDVAGGSYNEQFF.